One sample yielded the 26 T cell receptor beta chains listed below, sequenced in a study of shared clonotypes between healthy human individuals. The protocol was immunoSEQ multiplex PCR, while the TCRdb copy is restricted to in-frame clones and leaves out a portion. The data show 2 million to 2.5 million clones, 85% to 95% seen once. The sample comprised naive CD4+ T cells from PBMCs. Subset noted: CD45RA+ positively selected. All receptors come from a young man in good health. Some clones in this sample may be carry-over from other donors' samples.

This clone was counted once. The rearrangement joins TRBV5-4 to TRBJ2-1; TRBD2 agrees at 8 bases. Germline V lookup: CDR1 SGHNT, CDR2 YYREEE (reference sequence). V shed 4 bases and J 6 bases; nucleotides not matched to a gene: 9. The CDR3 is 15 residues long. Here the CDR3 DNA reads TGTGCCAGCAGCCGCCCGGGAAGCGGGGGCAATGAGCAGTTCTTC. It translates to CASSRPGSGGNEQFF.

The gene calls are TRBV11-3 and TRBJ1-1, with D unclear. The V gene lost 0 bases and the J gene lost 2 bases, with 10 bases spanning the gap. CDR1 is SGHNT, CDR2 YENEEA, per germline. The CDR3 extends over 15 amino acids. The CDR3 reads CASSLDGNRNTEAFF. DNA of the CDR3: TGTGCCAGCAGCTTAGATGGTAACAGAAACACTGAAGCTTTCTTT.

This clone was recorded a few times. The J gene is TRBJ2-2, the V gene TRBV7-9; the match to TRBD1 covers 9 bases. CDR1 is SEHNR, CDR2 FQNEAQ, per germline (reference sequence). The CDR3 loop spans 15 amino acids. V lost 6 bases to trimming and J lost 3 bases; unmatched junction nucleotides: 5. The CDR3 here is CASRTRTGDTGELFF. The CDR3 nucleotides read TGTGCCAGCAGAACGAGGACAGGGGACACCGGGGAGCTGTTTTTT. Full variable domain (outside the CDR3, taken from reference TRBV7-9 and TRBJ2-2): DTGVSQNPRHKITKRGQNVTFRCDPISEHNRLYWYRQTLGQGPEFLTYFQNEAQLEKSRLLSDRFSAERPKGSFSTLEIQRTEQGDSAMYLCASRTRTGDTGELFFGEGSRLTVL.

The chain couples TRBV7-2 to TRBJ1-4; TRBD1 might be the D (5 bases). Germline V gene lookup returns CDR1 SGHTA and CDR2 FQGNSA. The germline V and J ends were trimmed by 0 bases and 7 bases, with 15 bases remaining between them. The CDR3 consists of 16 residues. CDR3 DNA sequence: TGTGCCAGCAGCTTAGCCCCTCCGGGGCAGGGTGAAAAACTGTTTTTT. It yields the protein CASSLAPPGQGEKLFF.

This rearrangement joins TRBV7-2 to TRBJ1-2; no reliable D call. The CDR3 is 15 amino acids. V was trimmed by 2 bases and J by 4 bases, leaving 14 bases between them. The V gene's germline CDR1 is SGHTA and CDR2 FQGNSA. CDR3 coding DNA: TGTGCCAGCAGCTTAAAATGGAGGGAGGTCTATGGCTACACCTTC. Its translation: CASSLKWREVYGYTF.

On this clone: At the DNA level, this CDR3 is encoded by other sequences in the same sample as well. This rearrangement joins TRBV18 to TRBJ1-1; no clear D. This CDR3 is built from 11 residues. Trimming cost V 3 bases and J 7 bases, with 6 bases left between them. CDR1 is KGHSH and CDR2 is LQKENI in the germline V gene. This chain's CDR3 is CASSPDREAFF. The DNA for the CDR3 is TGTGCCAGCTCACCCGACCGTGAAGCTTTCTTT.

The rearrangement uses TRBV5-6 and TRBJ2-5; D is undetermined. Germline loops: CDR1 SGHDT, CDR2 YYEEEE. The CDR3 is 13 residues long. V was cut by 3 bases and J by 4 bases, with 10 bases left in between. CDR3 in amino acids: CASSSGPRETQYF. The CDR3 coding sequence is TGTGCCAGCAGCTCTGGTCCGAGAGAGACCCAGTACTTC.

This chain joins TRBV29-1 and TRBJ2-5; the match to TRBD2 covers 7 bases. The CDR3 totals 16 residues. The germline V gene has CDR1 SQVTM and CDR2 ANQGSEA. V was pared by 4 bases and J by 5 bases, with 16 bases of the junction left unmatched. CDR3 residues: CSVGVGGSDRRETQYF. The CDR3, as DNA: TGCAGCGTTGGGGTCGGCGGGAGTGATCGTAGGGAGACCCAGTACTTC. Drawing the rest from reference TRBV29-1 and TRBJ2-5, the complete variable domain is SAVISQKPSRDICQRGTSLTIQCQVDSQVTMMFWYRQQPGQSLTLIATANQGSEATYESGFVIDKFPISRPNLTFSTLTVSNMSPEDSSIYLCSVGVGGSDRRETQYFGPGTRLLVL.

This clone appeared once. The CDR3 nucleotides read TGTGCCAGCAGTTTCTGGGGCGCGGGGGGGACTGAAGCTTTCTTT. Protein: CASSFWGAGGTEAFF. This sequence joins TRBV25-1 and TRBJ1-1; D may be TRBD1 (5 bases). Germline-derived CDR1 and CDR2 are MGHDK and SYGVNS. Trimming took off 5 bases at V and 5 bases at J, with 18 bases between the two ends. CDR3 length: 15 residues.

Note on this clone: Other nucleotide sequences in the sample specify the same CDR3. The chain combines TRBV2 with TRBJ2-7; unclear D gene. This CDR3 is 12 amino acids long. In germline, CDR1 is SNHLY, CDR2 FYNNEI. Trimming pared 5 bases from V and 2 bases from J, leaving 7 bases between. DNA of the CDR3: TGTGCCAGCAGTCGTGACACCTACGAGCAGTACTTC. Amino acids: CASSRDTYEQYF.

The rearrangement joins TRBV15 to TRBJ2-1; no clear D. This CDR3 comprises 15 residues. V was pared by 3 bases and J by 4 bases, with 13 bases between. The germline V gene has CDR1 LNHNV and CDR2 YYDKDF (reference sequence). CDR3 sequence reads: CATSSALIRYNEQFF. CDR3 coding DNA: TGTGCCACCAGCAGCGCTCTTATACGGTACAATGAGCAGTTCTTC.

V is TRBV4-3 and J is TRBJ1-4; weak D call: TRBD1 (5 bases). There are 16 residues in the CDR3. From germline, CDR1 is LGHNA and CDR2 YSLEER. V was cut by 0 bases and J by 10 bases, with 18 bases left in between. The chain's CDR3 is CASSQDLGQPGGKLFF. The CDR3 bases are TGCGCCAGCAGCCAAGATTTAGGACAACCCGGTGGAAAACTGTTTTTT.

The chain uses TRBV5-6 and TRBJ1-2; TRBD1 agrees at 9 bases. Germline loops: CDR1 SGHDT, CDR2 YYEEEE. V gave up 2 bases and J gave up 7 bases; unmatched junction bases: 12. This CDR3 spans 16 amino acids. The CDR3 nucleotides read TGTGCCAGCAGCTTCGCCGTCGGGACAGGGATTAGTGGCTACACCTTC. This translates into CASSFAVGTGISGYTF.

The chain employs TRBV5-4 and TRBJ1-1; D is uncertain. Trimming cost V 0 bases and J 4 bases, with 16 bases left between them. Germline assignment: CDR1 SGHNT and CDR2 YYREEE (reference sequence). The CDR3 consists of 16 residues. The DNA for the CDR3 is TGTGCCAGCAGCTTGGATAGCACGCCCGGGCCCACTGAAGCTTTCTTT. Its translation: CASSLDSTPGPTEAFF.

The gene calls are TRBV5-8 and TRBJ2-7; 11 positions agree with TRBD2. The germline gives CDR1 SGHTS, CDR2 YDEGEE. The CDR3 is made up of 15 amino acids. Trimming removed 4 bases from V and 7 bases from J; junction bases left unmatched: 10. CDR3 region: CASSIIAGGRMEQYF. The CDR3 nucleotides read TGTGCCAGCAGCATTATAGCGGGAGGGCGTATGGAGCAGTACTTC.

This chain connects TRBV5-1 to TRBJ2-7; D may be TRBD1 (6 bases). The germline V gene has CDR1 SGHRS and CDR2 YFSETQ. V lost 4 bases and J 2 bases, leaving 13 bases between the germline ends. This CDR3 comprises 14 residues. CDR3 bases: TGCGCCAGCAGCCCAGGGGACATTCCCTACGAGCAGTACTTC. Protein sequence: CASSPGDIPYEQYF.

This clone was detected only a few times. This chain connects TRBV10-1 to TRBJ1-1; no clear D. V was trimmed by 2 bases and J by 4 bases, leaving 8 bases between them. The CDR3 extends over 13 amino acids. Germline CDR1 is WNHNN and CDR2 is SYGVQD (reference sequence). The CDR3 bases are TGCGCCAGCAGTGAGACCACGACCACTGAAGCTTTCTTT. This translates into CASSETTTTEAFF.

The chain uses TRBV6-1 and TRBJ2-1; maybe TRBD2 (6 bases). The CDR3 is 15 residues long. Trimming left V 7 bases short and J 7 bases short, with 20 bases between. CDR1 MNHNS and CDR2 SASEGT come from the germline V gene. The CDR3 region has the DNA TGTGCCAGCACCCCCGACATTGGCCGGGGGAATGAGCAGTTCTTC. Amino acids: CASTPDIGRGNEQFF.

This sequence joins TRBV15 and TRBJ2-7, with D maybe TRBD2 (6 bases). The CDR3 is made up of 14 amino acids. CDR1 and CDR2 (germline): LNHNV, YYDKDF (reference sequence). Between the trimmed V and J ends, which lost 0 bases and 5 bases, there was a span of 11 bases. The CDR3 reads CATSRDPGVDEQYF. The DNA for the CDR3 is TGTGCCACCAGCAGAGATCCGGGGGTCGACGAGCAGTACTTC.

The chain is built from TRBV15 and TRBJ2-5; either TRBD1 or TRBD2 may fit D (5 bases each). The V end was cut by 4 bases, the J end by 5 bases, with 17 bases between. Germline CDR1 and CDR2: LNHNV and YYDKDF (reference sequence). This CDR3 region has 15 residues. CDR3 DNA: TGTGCCACCAGCACCCCGAGGGGCCAGTGGGAGACCCAGTACTTC. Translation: CATSTPRGQWETQYF.

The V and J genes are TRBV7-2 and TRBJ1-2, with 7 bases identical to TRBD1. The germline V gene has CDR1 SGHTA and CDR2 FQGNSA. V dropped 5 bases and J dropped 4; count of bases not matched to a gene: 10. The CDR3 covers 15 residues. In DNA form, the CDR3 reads TGTGCCAGCAGCATCCGCAGGGGGGTGGGCTATGGCTACACCTTC. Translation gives CASSIRRGVGYGYTF.

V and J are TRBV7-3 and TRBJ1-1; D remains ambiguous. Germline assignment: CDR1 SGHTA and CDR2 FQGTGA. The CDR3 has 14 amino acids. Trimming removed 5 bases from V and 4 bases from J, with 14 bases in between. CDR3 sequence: CASSQAAGFTEAFF. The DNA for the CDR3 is TGTGCCAGCAGCCAAGCCGCCGGGTTCACTGAAGCTTTCTTT.

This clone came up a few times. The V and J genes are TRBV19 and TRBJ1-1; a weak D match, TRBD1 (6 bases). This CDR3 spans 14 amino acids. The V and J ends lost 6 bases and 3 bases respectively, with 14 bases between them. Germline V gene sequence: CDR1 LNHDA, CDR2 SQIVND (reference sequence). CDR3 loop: CASRTPGQYTEAFF. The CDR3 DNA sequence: TGTGCCAGTAGAACACCAGGACAGTACACTGAAGCTTTCTTT.

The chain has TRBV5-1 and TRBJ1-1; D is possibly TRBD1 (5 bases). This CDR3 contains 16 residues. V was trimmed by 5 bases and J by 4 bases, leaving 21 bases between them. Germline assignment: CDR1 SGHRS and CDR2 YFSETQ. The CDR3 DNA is TGCGCCAGCAGTCCCGTCCCCAGGGTTCCCGGCACTGAAGCTTTCTTT. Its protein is CASSPVPRVPGTEAFF.

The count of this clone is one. The CDR3 DNA sequence: TGTGCCAGCAGTCGCGAGGGGGCTGGGCTTTTGGATGAGCAGTTCTTC. Amino acids: CASSREGAGLLDEQFF. This chain uses TRBV11-3 with TRBJ2-1; 7 nucleotides agree with TRBD1. V was pared by 6 bases and J by 8 bases, with 16 bases of the junction left unmatched. Germline assignment: CDR1 SGHNT and CDR2 YENEEA. This CDR3 region has 16 residues.

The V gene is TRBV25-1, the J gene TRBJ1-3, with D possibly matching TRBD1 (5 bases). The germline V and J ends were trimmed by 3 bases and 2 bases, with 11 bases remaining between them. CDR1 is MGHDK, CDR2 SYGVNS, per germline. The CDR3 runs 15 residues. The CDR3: CASSDPRGAGNTIYF. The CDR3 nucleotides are TGTGCCAGCAGTGATCCAAGGGGCGCTGGAAACACCATATATTTT.